This T cell receptor (beta chain) was found in a study of neurological immune-mediated disorders (dated by TCRdb to the late 2010s). With regard to the full study: Peripheral blood TCR-beta repertoires from patients with HTLV-I-associated myelopathy (HAM/TSP), patients with multiple sclerosis, and healthy controls were compared in the study using UMI-based sequencing. The cohort was made up of some 70 subjects, consisting of 15 or so HAM/TSP patients, around 35 multiple sclerosis patients and roughly 20 healthy controls. The approximately 110 TCR-beta libraries included longitudinal samples, technical triplicates and paired sorted CD4+ and CD8+ T-cell subsets alongside PBMC samples.

This clonotype showed up many times. The target of this receptor is not known. Per-nucleotide qualities are absent, and no much larger clonotype sits a single base away. On the study overall, not on this receptor specifically: TCR clonal expansion was highest in HAM/TSP patients and lowest in MS patients, with MS patients falling below even healthy controls. Expanded clones from different subjects shared no identical CDR3 amino acid sequences, which suggests that TCR-beta repertoires were private in all groups.

For the unsorted PBMC libraries, 2 million PBMCs were stored in RNAlater at -80 degrees C until RNA extraction and were used to generate the libraries. Peripheral blood was subjected to Ficoll-Hypaque density gradient centrifugation to isolate PBMCs, which were then cryopreserved in liquid nitrogen. cDNA synthesis used template-switch 5'RACE with a primer carrying a 10-nucleotide random unique molecular identifier tagging each TCR transcript. Every sequencing run yielded over 200 million TCR-beta sequences covering 15-18 subjects. The RNeasy kit was used to extract total RNA. The KAPA Real-time Library Amplification kit was used to amplify TCR-beta VDJ regions with primers for the TCR constant region and the 5'RACE anchor. Sample indexes and Illumina adaptors were added in a first PCR, and a second PCR then increased library yield. The roughly 650 bp TCR product was size-selected on a 2% E-gel SizeSelection system after Ampure bead purification. Library quality was checked on a Bioanalyzer, concentration was measured with Qubit, and libraries were quantified with the Kapa Library Quantification kit before pooling. Paired-end 2 x 150 bp sequencing of the libraries was performed on an Illumina HiSeq 2500. To increase sequence diversity, about 24-32% phiX was spiked into each library pool. The authors' pipeline ran thus. The quality-filtered reads were processed with the UMI-based MiGEC pipeline, whose error correction step removed more than 85% of the raw TCR sequences. VDJ genes were aligned to IMGT germline references, and clonotypes were defined by unique CDR3 amino acid sequence plus V-J genes. VDJtools evaluated clonal expansion, Shannon diversity and CDR3 relatedness (CalcPairwiseDistances, ClusterSamples); CLCbio workbench built phylogenetic trees. A clone was classed as expanded if it had 8 or more unique UMIs, a cutoff based on coefficient-of-variation modelling across technical triplicates. The raw public reads went through TCRdb reprocessing: fastp at Q25, MiXCR clone calling, in-frame beta chains kept. Here each entry gathers all rows of one CDR3 protein and keeps the most common genes and DNA. The V and J calls and clone size are TCRdb's, not the authors'. This sample lists about 23,000 distinct CDR3 sequences; around 13% were detected once. The top ten hold less than 15% of the sample.

The germline V gene sets CDR1 to MGHRA and CDR2 to YSYEKL. The junction shows trimming of 5 bases on V and 0 bases on J, plus 12 bases between the germline ends. The CDR3 goes from the cysteine to the phenylalanine over 15 residues. The entry retains the CDR3 DNA only, 45 bases that are in frame from base 1. The V gene is TRBV4-1 and the J gene is TRBJ2-3; a weak D assignment points to TRBD2 (5 bases agree). Sequencing input: PBMCs. The sequence was collected from a woman aged 60 to 75 with HTLV-1-associated myelopathy (HAM/TSP). CDR3 sequence: CASSSGRASTDTQYF. The DNA reads as follows: TGCGCCAGCAGCTCCGGGCGGGCTAGCACAGATACGCAGTATTTT.